This entry features one T cell receptor (beta chain) sequence. Its antigen remains unknown. Trimming took 4 bases from V and 7 from J, leaving 14 bases between them. The CDR3 contains 13 residues. Germline CDR1 is MNHEY and CDR2 is SMNVEV (reference sequence). The data originate from a study of T-cell memory formation after mild COVID-19. For the study at large: Clustering of TCRs was largely donor specific.

Broader study findings: Second-wave clones peaking on day 37 lacked confirmed SARS-CoV-2 specificity. Contracting clones from day 15 to 85 had balanced CD4/CD8; later expanders favoured CD4+.

MiXCR was run by TCRdb on the 5' RACE reads, yielding one entry per CDR3 protein. The repertoire holds hundreds of thousands of distinct CDR3 sequences, with roughly 17% as singletons. The sequenced sample consisted of PBMCs or a T cell subset sorted from them (not recorded which). J is TRBJ2-7 and V is TRBV27; D might be TRBD1 (7 bases). This sequence originates from an adult woman who had mild COVID-19 (a few samples of this study predate the infection). Cell type and time point are not known. DNA of the CDR3: TGTGCCAGCAGTTCAGGGGCAGGGGGGGAGCAGTACTTC. It specifies CASSSGAGGEQYF.